This passage covers 30 T cell receptor beta chains from one sample sequenced in a study of shared clonotypes between healthy human individuals (dated by TCRdb to about 2020). Library preparation employed the immunoSEQ multiplex PCR assay. TCRdb holds this immuneACCESS table with in-frame rearrangements only. Some clones are missing; in checked studies, unresolved V genes explain under half, and the rest has no known cause. Across this sample there are fewer than 700,000 clones, with around 77% seen only once. Around 13% of the sample rests with the top ten. Sequenced input: PBMCs. The source is a woman in her thirties or forties in good health. Some clones in this sample may be carry-over from other donors' samples.

Only a few counts were recorded for this clone. The chain uses TRBV5-6 and TRBJ2-2; D is ambiguous. The germline V gene encodes CDR1 SGHDT and CDR2 YYEEEE. CDR3 length: 12 residues. Trimming removed 0 bases at V and 6 bases at J, with 3 bases between. CDR3 amino acids: CASSLVSGELFF. DNA of the CDR3: TGTGCCAGCAGCTTGGTATCCGGGGAGCTGTTTTTT. The entire variable domain, with the rest obtained from reference TRBV5-6 and TRBJ2-2, is as follows: DAGVTQSPTHLIKTRGQQVTLRCSPKSGHDTVSWYQQALGQGPQFIFQYYEEEERQRGNFPDRFSGHQFPNYSSELNVNALLLGDSALYLCASSLVSGELFFGEGSRLTVL.

The chain couples TRBV19 to TRBJ2-3; D remains ambiguous. Germline CDR1 reads LNHDA; CDR2 reads SQIVND (reference sequence). Trimming shortened V by 8 bases and J by 3 bases, and 12 bases separated the two germline ends. This CDR3 comprises 13 residues. CDR3 loop: CASRPVGTDTQYF. Written as DNA, the CDR3 is TGTGCCAGTCGACCGGTGGGGACAGATACGCAGTATTTT.

The chain links TRBV5-1 to TRBJ1-5, with 7 bases lining up with TRBD1. In germline, CDR1 is SGHRS, CDR2 YFSETQ. V trimming: 5 bases; J trimming: 3 bases; junction bases outside the gene matches: 8. This CDR3 comprises 15 residues. CDR3 DNA: TGCGCCAGCAGTGACGGGACAGCAAACAATCAGCCCCAGCATTTT. It is translated as CASSDGTANNQPQHF.

V is TRBV11-2 and J is TRBJ2-1, with D uncertain. V was clipped by 1 base and J by 13 bases, with 11 bases between them. CDR1 and CDR2 (germline): SGHAT, FQNNGV. The CDR3 runs 12 residues. CDR3: CASSLALPRQFF. The CDR3 bases are TGTGCCAGCAGCTTAGCTTTACCGCGACAGTTCTTC. The full variable domain, rest sourced from reference TRBV11-2 and TRBJ2-1, is EAGVAQSPRYKIIEKRQSVAFWCNPISGHATLYWYQQILGQGPKLLIQFQNNGVVDDSQLPKDRFSAERLKGVDSTLKIQPAKLEDSAVYLCASSLALPRQFFGPGTRLTVL.

This chain joins TRBV6-6 and TRBJ1-1; 7 nucleotides line up with TRBD1. From germline, CDR1 is MNHNY and CDR2 SVGAGI (reference sequence). Unmatched junction bases numbered 2, after V lost 6 bases and J lost 1 base. The CDR3 spans 13 residues. The CDR3 DNA sequence: TGTGCCAGCAGCGGACAGGCGAACACTGAAGCTTTCTTT. This translates into CASSGQANTEAFF.

The chain uses TRBV29-1 and TRBJ1-3; no firm D call. The CDR3 is 15 residues long. Germline V gene data show CDR1 as SQVTM and CDR2 as ANQGSEA. The germline V and J ends were trimmed by 3 bases and 0 bases, with 12 bases remaining between them. The DNA of the CDR3 is TGCAGCGTTGAGTGGGCCGAAGCCTCTGGAAACACCATATATTTT. Amino acids: CSVEWAEASGNTIYF.

DNA of the CDR3: TGTGCCAGCAGTTTACTTGTTTTAGGGGAGCTGTTTTTT. It yields the protein CASSLLVLGELFF. The chain employs TRBV28 and TRBJ2-2, with D unresolved. The V end was cut by 2 bases, the J end by 8 bases, with 9 bases between. The CDR3 runs to 13 residues. Germline CDR1 reads MDHEN; CDR2 reads SYDVKM.

The chain links TRBV4-1 to TRBJ2-7, with TRBD2 identical over 14 bases. The V gene's germline CDR1 is MGHRA and CDR2 YSYEKL. V was pared by 2 bases and J by 6 bases, with 6 bases of the junction left unmatched. The length of the CDR3 is 16 residues. The CDR3, as DNA: TGCGCCAGCAGCCAACGACTAGCGGGAGGGAAAATCGAGCAGTACTTC. It codes for CASSQRLAGGKIEQYF.

This chain connects TRBV19 to TRBJ1-1; D remains unclear. The CDR3 contains 13 residues. Trimming stripped 3 bases from V and 0 bases from J, with 5 bases between. Germline V lookup: CDR1 LNHDA, CDR2 SQIVND (reference sequence). The CDR3 is CASSMNLNTEAFF. Written as DNA, the CDR3 is TGTGCCAGTAGTATGAATTTGAACACTGAAGCTTTCTTT.

The CDR3 coding sequence is TGTGCCAGTAGTATAAGGGGGACTAGCGCCGTCGATGAGCAGTTCTTC. This codes for CASSIRGTSAVDEQFF. This chain connects TRBV19 to TRBJ2-1, with TRBD2 matching 10 bases. CDR1 and CDR2 (germline): LNHDA, SQIVND (reference sequence). The CDR3 extends over 16 amino acids. V shed 2 bases, J shed 8 bases, and the junction held 9 bases outside the gene matches. Drawing the rest from reference TRBV19 and TRBJ2-1, the complete variable domain is DGGITQSPKYLFRKEGQNVTLSCEQNLNHDAMYWYRQDPGQGLRLIYYSQIVNDFQKGDIAEGYSVSREKKESFPLTVTSAQKNPTAFYLCASSIRGTSAVDEQFFGPGTRLTVL.

The genes are TRBV12-5 and TRBJ2-1, with 8 bases lining up with TRBD2. This CDR3 comprises 20 residues. The V and J ends lost 0 bases and 5 bases, in that order; junction bases with no gene match: 18. Germline CDR1 and CDR2: LGHNT and FRNRAP. This CDR3 is CASGLVPLPLGGRTNNEQFF. Written as DNA, the CDR3 is TGTGCTAGTGGTTTGGTACCACTTCCCCTAGGCGGGAGGACAAACAATGAGCAGTTCTTC.

The rearrangement joins TRBV7-2 to TRBJ2-7; D is unresolved. The V end was cut by 3 bases, the J end by 3 bases, with 6 bases between. The CDR3 is 12 residues long. The germline V gene encodes CDR1 SGHTA and CDR2 FQGNSA. CDR3 loop: CASSFGFYEQYF. In DNA form, the CDR3 reads TGTGCCAGCAGCTTCGGGTTCTACGAGCAGTACTTC.

This clone was found a few times. CDR3 in amino acids: CASSQDAAYNEQFF. The CDR3 DNA reads as TGCGCCAGCAGCCAAGATGCCGCCTACAATGAGCAGTTCTTC. This sequence joins TRBV4-3 and TRBJ2-1; D is undetermined. Trimming pared 0 bases from V and 2 bases from J, leaving 5 bases between. Per the germline V gene, CDR1 is LGHNA and CDR2 is YSLEER. The CDR3 has 14 amino acids.

Regarding this clone: A far larger clone lies a single base away; this is likely a read error. The V call is TRBV2, the J call TRBJ2-7; possibly TRBD1 for D (5 bases). This CDR3 region has 13 residues. The ends were cut back, 10 bases at V and 0 bases at J, with 13 bases in the middle. Germline CDR1 reads SNHLY; CDR2 reads FYNNEI. The CDR3 reads CATSTAFSYEQYF. The CDR3 region has the DNA TGTGCCACCTCGACAGCGTTCTCCTACGAGCAGTACTTC.

This rearrangement joins TRBV7-3 to TRBJ2-6; no clear D. The CDR3 spans 15 residues. The V gene lost 2 bases and the J gene lost 0 bases, with 5 bases spanning the gap. CDR1 is SGHTA, CDR2 FQGTGA, per germline. CDR3 in DNA: TGTGCCAGCAGCTTACTGGACTCTGGGGCCAACGTCCTGACTTTC. This codes for CASSLLDSGANVLTF.

The J gene is TRBJ2-7, the V gene TRBV7-9; D is perhaps TRBD2 (5 bases). The V end was cut by 8 bases, the J end by 4 bases, with 12 bases between. Germline V gene lookup returns CDR1 SEHNR and CDR2 FQNEAQ (reference sequence). The CDR3 covers 12 residues. CDR3 DNA: TGTGCCAGCGGGAGATGGGCGTACGAGCAGTACTTC. Its protein product is CASGRWAYEQYF.

The rearrangement joins TRBV28 to TRBJ1-1; TRBD1 is a possible D gene (6 bases). Germline loops: CDR1 MDHEN, CDR2 SYDVKM. This CDR3 has 14 amino acids. Trimming removed 4 bases at V and 6 bases at J, with 15 bases between. The CDR3 spells CASSSGGHDSEAFF. For the CDR3, the DNA is TGTGCCAGCAGTTCTGGGGGCCATGACTCTGAAGCTTTCTTT.

The chain carries TRBV13 and TRBJ1-4; D not resolved. The CDR3 extends over 12 amino acids. The ends were cut back, 0 bases at V and 10 bases at J, with 6 bases in the middle. CDR1 and CDR2 from the germline V gene are PRHDT and FYEKMQ (reference sequence). The CDR3 region is CASSLGTGKLFF. As DNA, the CDR3 is TGTGCCAGCAGCTTAGGGACGGGAAAACTGTTTTTT.

The CDR3 DNA sequence: TGTGCCAGCAGTTTAGCTCCTCAGTTGCAGGGAAGGTTGACTGAAGCTTTCTTT. The encoded protein is CASSLAPQLQGRLTEAFF. The chain combines TRBV28 with TRBJ1-1; D possibly corresponds to TRBD1 (5 bases). The CDR3 runs to 18 residues. The germline V and J ends were trimmed by 2 bases and 5 bases, with 24 bases remaining between them. The germline gives CDR1 MDHEN, CDR2 SYDVKM. Supplemented by reference TRBV28 and TRBJ1-1, the full variable domain reads DVKVTQSSRYLVKRTGEKVFLECVQDMDHENMFWYRQDPGLGLRLIYFSYDVKMKEKGDIPEGYSVSREKKERFSLILESASTNQTSMYLCASSLAPQLQGRLTEAFFGQGTRLTVV.

V and J are TRBV2 and TRBJ2-2; D not resolved. CDR1 SNHLY and CDR2 FYNNEI come from the germline V gene. CDR3 size: 13 residues. Trimming stripped 11 bases from V and 1 base from J, with 11 bases between. CDR3: CAGSMGNTGELFF. DNA of the CDR3: TGTGCCGGAAGCATGGGGAACACCGGGGAGCTGTTTTTT.

This clone occurred a few times. The chain combines TRBV21-1 with TRBJ2-7; the listed D gene, TRBD2, was not tested against the DNA. TRBV21-1 is given as a pseudogene. This CDR3 contains 11 residues. CDR3 amino acids: CASSIMGLQYF. The CDR3 nucleotides are TGTGCCAGCAGCATAATGGGACTACAGTACTTC.

The V call is TRBV5-1, the J call TRBJ2-3; D gene unclear. Germline V gene data show CDR1 as SGHRS and CDR2 as YFSETQ. CDR3 length: 14 amino acids. Trimming cost V 4 bases and J 3 bases, with 12 bases left between them. The CDR3 region has the DNA TGCGCCAGCAGCCAGGTACCCCCGACAGATACGCAGTATTTT. Encoded protein: CASSQVPPTDTQYF. The whole variable domain, filled in from reference TRBV5-1 and TRBJ2-3, reads KAGVTQTPRYLIKTRGQQVTLSCSPISGHRSVSWYQQTPGQGLQFLFEYFSETQRNKGNFPGRFSGRQFSNSRSEMNVSTLELGDSALYLCASSQVPPTDTQYFGPGTRLTVL.

Written as DNA, the CDR3 is TGTGCCACCAGCCCGAGACTAGCGGGAGGGGGCGAGCAGTACTTC. Protein: CATSPRLAGGGEQYF. This chain uses TRBV15 with TRBJ2-7, with 14 bases lining up with TRBD2. CDR1 LNHNV and CDR2 YYDKDF come from the germline V gene (reference sequence). After removal of 5 bases from V and 6 bases from J, the junction contained 6 bases not matched to a gene. The CDR3 runs to 15 residues. Full variable domain (missing parts from reference TRBV15 and TRBJ2-7): DAMVIQNPRYQVTQFGKPVTLSCSQTLNHNVMYWYQQKSSQAPKLLFHYYDKDFNNEADTPDNFQSRRPNTSFCFLDIRSPGLGDTAMYLCATSPRLAGGGEQYFGPGTRLTVT.

Ten or more counts support this clone. The J gene is TRBJ1-1, the V gene TRBV4-2; TRBD1 agrees at 11 bases. The CDR3 loop spans 14 amino acids. Germline-derived CDR1 and CDR2 are LGHNA and YNFKEQ. The junction had 3 bases not matched to a gene; V was cut back by 4 bases and J by 5 bases. CDR3 amino acids: CASSLGQGGTEAFF. In DNA, the CDR3 is TGTGCCAGCAGCCTGGGACAGGGGGGGACTGAAGCTTTCTTT.

The rearrangement joins TRBV19 to TRBJ1-5; D is possibly TRBD1 (5 bases). This CDR3 comprises 13 residues. The germline V gene encodes CDR1 LNHDA and CDR2 SQIVND (reference sequence). Trimming left V 5 bases short and J 5 bases short, with 10 bases between. The CDR3 here is CASSSRGDQPQHF. CDR3 in DNA: TGTGCCAGTAGTTCCCGGGGGGATCAGCCCCAGCATTTT.

The CDR3 spells CASSLFRLAGNNEQFF. In DNA, the CDR3 is TGTGCCAGCAGCTTGTTCCGACTAGCGGGTAACAATGAGCAGTTCTTC. This chain joins TRBV7-9 and TRBJ2-1; 10 nucleotides match TRBD2. The CDR3 is 16 amino acids. V lost 3 bases, J lost 5 bases, and 7 bases stayed unmatched. Per germline, CDR1 SEHNR and CDR2 FQNEAQ (reference sequence).

This clone appeared a few times. The J gene is TRBJ2-1, the V gene TRBV7-3, with 9 bases that match TRBD1. V lost 5 bases to trimming and J lost 3 bases; unmatched junction nucleotides: 2. CDR3 size: 14 residues. Per the germline V gene, CDR1 is SGHTA and CDR2 is FQGTGA. CDR3 bases: TGTGCCAGCAGCGGGACAGGGAGCTACAATGAGCAGTTCTTC. It is translated as CASSGTGSYNEQFF.

The V and J genes are TRBV30 and TRBJ1-2; the D is unclear. The V and J ends lost 1 base and 2 bases respectively, with 17 bases between them. CDR1 is GTSNPN and CDR2 is SVGIG in the germline V gene (reference sequence). This CDR3 spans 16 amino acids. CDR3 nucleotides: TGTGCCTGGAGTGCCTCCTTTGCGAGAATCAACTATGGCTACACCTTC. Its translation: CAWSASFARINYGYTF.

This clone appeared once. The genes are TRBV15 and TRBJ2-7; a weak D match, TRBD2 (6 bases). Between the trimmed V and J ends, which lost 3 bases and 6 bases, there was a span of 21 bases. Per the germline V gene, CDR1 is LNHNV and CDR2 is YYDKDF (reference sequence). This CDR3 has 16 residues. CDR3 sequence: CATSSTFGGTLSEQYF. In nucleotides, the CDR3 is TGTGCCACCAGCAGTACATTTGGGGGGACTCTTAGCGAGCAGTACTTC. The whole variable domain, filled in from reference TRBV15 and TRBJ2-7, reads DAMVIQNPRYQVTQFGKPVTLSCSQTLNHNVMYWYQQKSSQAPKLLFHYYDKDFNNEADTPDNFQSRRPNTSFCFLDIRSPGLGDTAMYLCATSSTFGGTLSEQYFGPGTRLTVT.

V usage is TRBV29-1 and J usage is TRBJ2-1; D is ambiguous. The V end was cut by 2 bases, the J end by 5 bases, with 4 bases between. The CDR3 totals 11 residues. Looked up from germline, CDR1 is SQVTM and CDR2 is ANQGSEA. The CDR3 nucleotides read TGCAGCGTTGAATCCCACAATGAGCAGTTCTTC. Translating it yields CSVESHNEQFF.